This TCR beta chain was identified in a study of blood T cell repertoires in COVID-19 (TCRdb year 2020). Looking at the study overall: The collaborator samples originated in the United States, Italy and Spain and spanned the acute and convalescent phases of COVID-19. The material from the prospective study consisted of cDNA or gDNA derived from T cells, B-cell-depleted T cells, or PBMCs. Deeply sampled blood TCRbeta repertoires from subjects exposed to, actively infected with, or recovered from COVID-19 were included in the dataset. The repertoires were made available in a free public database intended to serve as a resource for research on the immune response to SARS-CoV-2. Samples were obtained from the ongoing ImmuneRACE study (first 160 participants) and from over a thousand subjects provided by 6 global collaborators. Sample metadata almost always included a de-identified subject ID, COVID-19 status, age in years and sex. Where HLA class I and class II types were available, the types were taken from metadata supplied by the sample provider, not from assay-based typing. The research as a whole found: Clinical and demographic metadata were provided uncurated, with the amount varying by source and participant.

Remarks on this clone: The clone's antigen remains unknown. No base quality information exists; no much larger clone differs at one position.

Looking up the germline V gene yields CDR1 SNHLY and CDR2 FYNNEI. From the cysteine up to the phenylalanine, the CDR3 has a length of 10 residues. Only CDR3 DNA is held: 30 bases, read in frame from base 1. V gives up 7 bases and J gives up 4 bases, and the segment between their germline ends measures 2 bases. TCRbeta CDR3 regions were amplified from genomic DNA using the immunoSEQ Assay, a bias-controlled multiplex PCR. The study's processing was this. Within the assay, amplification of reference gene primers was used to estimate how many nucleated cells each sample contained. To quantify the absolute abundance of each unique TCRbeta CDR3 rearrangement, sequence reads were collapsed and filtered. For each sample, productive Simpson clonality was calculated by taking the square root of Simpson's diversity index across productive rearrangements. In its TCRdb copy, this immuneACCESS table keeps in-frame sequences only and misses some clones. Where compared with another copy, unresolved V genes explain less than half of these, and the others have no known cause. The V and J calls and clone size are taken from that table; D and trimming were inferred from the DNA. Within this sample are 86,000 or so clones, with more than 65% of them counted one time only. The ten largest clonotypes hold 11% of the sample.

Whole blood was collected in K2EDTA tubes by collaborating institutions according to the institutions' own protocols. For TCRbeta analysis, collaborators shipped samples in one of three forms: frozen whole blood, isolated PBMCs, or DNA extracted from either of those sample types. Sample: peripheral blood. Recombination connected TRBV2 to TRBJ2-1; the D gene is unclear. This clonotype was sampled from a man in his sixties or seventies with acute or convalescent COVID-19. For the CDR3, the sequence is CASTYNEQFF. Read as DNA, the sequence is TGTGCCAGCACGTACAATGAGCAGTTCTTC.